This passage covers 10 T cell receptor beta chains from one sample sequenced in a study of OX40 agonist ivuxolimab in advanced cancers. Assay: immunoSEQ multiplex PCR; the TCRdb copy retains only in-frame clones and omits some. The sample lists about 100,000 clones, around 90% occurring once. Sequencing was performed on CD4+ or CD8+ T cells sorted from blood, taken in a trial of the OX40 agonist ivuxolimab. Receptor source: an adult with an advanced solid tumor such as melanoma, head and neck, liver or kidney cancer.

This sequence joins TRBV30 and TRBJ2-7; 12 nucleotides align to TRBD2. From germline, CDR1 is GTSNPN and CDR2 SVGIG (reference sequence). The CDR3 contains 14 residues. J lost 6 bases, V lost 3 bases, and 6 bases had no gene match. CDR3 amino acids: CAWSLLAGGGEQYF. Written as DNA, the CDR3 is TGTGCCTGGAGCCTACTAGCGGGGGGTGGCGAGCAGTACTTC.

This sequence joins TRBV6-1 and TRBJ2-7; possible D gene TRBD2, 5 bases. The CDR3 sequence is 14 residues long. The V end was cut by 6 bases, the J end by 4 bases, with 16 bases between. The germline V gene has CDR1 MNHNS and CDR2 SASEGT. The DNA for the CDR3 is TGTGCCAGCAGCCCTAGCTACAGTATGTACGAGCAGTACTTC. Translating it yields CASSPSYSMYEQYF.

The chain recombines TRBV7-2 with TRBJ2-5; no clear D gene. Germline V gives CDR1 SGHTA, CDR2 FQGNSA. V was cut by 11 bases and J by 9 bases, with 25 bases left in between. There are 14 residues in the CDR3. In DNA form, the CDR3 reads TGTGCCTCCGAGGAACAGAGGACCCTCCCGGCCCAGTACTTC. Amino acids: CASEEQRTLPAQYF.

A word on this clone: Germline is not matched at one junction end, which may reflect a read error. V usage is TRBV7-7 and J usage is TRBJ2-5, with D maybe TRBD2 (6 bases). The CDR3 has 14 residues. Germline CDR1 SSHAT, CDR2 FNYEAQ (reference sequence). The CDR3 reads CASSPGLNQETQYF. In DNA form, the CDR3 reads TGTGCTAGCAGCCCGGGACTGAACCAAGAGACCCAGTACTTC. The full variable domain, with the rest looked up from reference TRBV7-7 and TRBJ2-5, is GAGVSQSPRYKVTKRGQDVTLRCDPISSHATLYWYQQALGQGPEFLTYFNYEAQPDKSGLPSDRFSAERPEGSISTLTIQRTEQRDSAMYRCASSPGLNQETQYFGPGTRLLVL.

As for this clone: At the DNA level, this CDR3 is encoded by other sequences in the same sample as well. The chain couples TRBV7-2 to TRBJ2-5; maybe TRBD1 (5 bases). V lost 6 bases and J 5 bases, leaving 7 bases between the germline ends. Per the germline V gene, CDR1 is SGHTA and CDR2 is FQGNSA. The CDR3 extends over 11 amino acids. CDR3 protein: CASSPGETQYF. CDR3 coding DNA: TGTGCCAGCAGTCCAGGGGAGACCCAGTACTTC.

The J gene is TRBJ2-3, the V gene TRBV5-1; D uncertain. Germline V gene sequence: CDR1 SGHRS, CDR2 YFSETQ. V gave up 2 bases and J gave up 3 bases, with 7 bases separating them. CDR3 size: 13 residues. The CDR3 sequence is CASSFRRTDTQYF. CDR3 nucleotide sequence: TGCGCCAGCAGCTTCCGGCGGACAGATACGCAGTATTTT.

The chain carries TRBV5-6 and TRBJ2-5; a possible D gene is TRBD1 (6 bases). From germline, CDR1 is SGHDT and CDR2 YYEEEE. The CDR3 has 14 amino acids. The V gene lost 0 bases and the J gene lost 3 bases, with 9 bases spanning the gap. The CDR3 bases are TGTGCCAGCAGCTTGGGAACAGGGAAAGAGACCCAGTACTTC. Translation: CASSLGTGKETQYF.

The chain couples TRBV19 to TRBJ2-5, with 15 bases lining up with TRBD2. The CDR3 has 18 amino acids. CDR1 is LNHDA and CDR2 is SQIVND in the germline V gene (reference sequence). V lost 5 bases to trimming and J lost 3 bases; unmatched junction nucleotides: 10. DNA for the CDR3: TGTGCCAGTAGTCATGGACTAGCGGGGGGGCGGCCCAAAGAGACCCAGTACTTC. It specifies CASSHGLAGGRPKETQYF.

V gene TRBV10-3 combines with J gene TRBJ1-1; the D gene is possibly TRBD1 (6 bases). This CDR3 is 15 amino acids long. V lost 2 bases and J lost 5, with 15 bases in between. Germline CDR1 is ENHRY and CDR2 is SYGVKD. CDR3 region: CAISEPIQGRTEAFF. CDR3 DNA: TGTGCCATCAGTGAGCCCATCCAGGGGAGGACTGAAGCTTTCTTT.

This clone was recorded a few times. The rearrangement links TRBV18 to TRBJ2-5; D may be TRBD2 (6 bases). In germline, CDR1 is KGHSH, CDR2 LQKENI. With 3 bases removed from V and 7 bases from J, the gap between germline ends came to 9 bases. This CDR3 spans 12 amino acids. The CDR3 is CASSPTGGTQYF. The CDR3 DNA follows: TGTGCCAGCTCACCTACCGGGGGGACCCAGTACTTC.